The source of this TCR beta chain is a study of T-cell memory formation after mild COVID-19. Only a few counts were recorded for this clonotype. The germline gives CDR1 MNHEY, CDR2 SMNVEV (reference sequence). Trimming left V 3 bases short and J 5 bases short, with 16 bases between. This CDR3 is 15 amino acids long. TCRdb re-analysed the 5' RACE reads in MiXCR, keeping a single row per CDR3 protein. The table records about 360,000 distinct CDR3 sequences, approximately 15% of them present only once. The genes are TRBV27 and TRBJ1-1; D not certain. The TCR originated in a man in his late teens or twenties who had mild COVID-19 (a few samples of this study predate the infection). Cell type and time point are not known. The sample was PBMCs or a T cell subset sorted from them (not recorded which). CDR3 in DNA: TGTGCCAGCAGTTTCGGGAGCCACCAAGGGACTGAAGCTTTCTTT. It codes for CASSFGSHQGTEAFF.